This passage covers 8 T cell receptor beta chains from one sample sequenced in a study of blood T cell repertoires in COVID-19. Libraries were prepared by immunoSEQ multiplex PCR; TCRdb keeps only in-frame clonotypes and omits some of them. The sample includes 390,000 or so clones, over 80% of them seen just once. Specimen: PBMCs or T cells enriched from blood (not recorded which). The receptors derive from a woman between 45 and 65 years old who had recovered from COVID-19.

The V gene is TRBV4-2, the J gene TRBJ2-1; 10 positions match TRBD2. J lost 6 bases, V lost 4 bases, and 15 bases had no gene match. The CDR3 sequence is 18 residues long. Germline V gene data show CDR1 as LGHNA and CDR2 as YNFKEQ. CDR3 sequence reads: CASSPASGGALAFNEQFF. The CDR3 coding sequence is TGTGCCAGCAGCCCCGCCAGCGGGGGGGCTCTGGCGTTCAATGAGCAGTTCTTC.

The table lists this clone with a count of one. The chain carries TRBV27 and TRBJ1-1, with D possibly being TRBD1 (6 bases). The V end was cut by 2 bases, the J end by 4 bases, with 8 bases between. There are 13 residues in the CDR3. Per germline, CDR1 MNHEY and CDR2 SMNVEV (reference sequence). The CDR3 nucleotides read TGTGCCAGCAGTTTAAGAGGGGGCACTGAAGCTTTCTTT. This encodes CASSLRGGTEAFF.

The chain links TRBV5-5 to TRBJ1-5; D may be TRBD1 (5 bases). Germline V lookup: CDR1 SGHKS, CDR2 YYEKEE (reference sequence). V gave up 3 bases and J gave up 3 bases, with 10 bases separating them. The CDR3 covers 14 residues. In nucleotides, the CDR3 is TGTGCCAGCAGCTCGGACACAAACAATCAGCCCCAGCATTTT. This encodes CASSSDTNNQPQHF.

V is TRBV27 and J is TRBJ2-3; 12 bases line up with TRBD2. Germline lookup yields CDR1 MNHEY and CDR2 SMNVEV (reference sequence). There are 14 residues in the CDR3. Trimming took 8 bases from V and 4 from J; bases not matched to a gene: 4. The CDR3 DNA reads as TGTGCCAGCCAACTAGCGGGGGGCGCAGATACGCAGTATTTT. Translation: CASQLAGGADTQYF.

V usage is TRBV28 and J usage is TRBJ2-7, with 10 positions matching TRBD1. Looked up from germline, CDR1 is MDHEN and CDR2 is SYDVKM. V shed 5 bases, J shed 4 bases, and the junction held 11 bases outside the gene matches. The CDR3 contains 16 residues. The CDR3 region has the DNA TGTGCCAGCAGTCCCTCGCTCGACAGGGGGCGGTACGAGCAGTACTTC. It yields the protein CASSPSLDRGRYEQYF. The whole variable domain, remainder taken from reference TRBV28 and TRBJ2-7, is DVKVTQSSRYLVKRTGEKVFLECVQDMDHENMFWYRQDPGLGLRLIYFSYDVKMKEKGDIPEGYSVSREKKERFSLILESASTNQTSMYLCASSPSLDRGRYEQYFGPGTRLTVT.

The chain recombines TRBV11-1 with TRBJ1-4; D is unclear. Germline V gives CDR1 SGHAT, CDR2 FQDESV (reference sequence). The V end lost 4 bases, the J end lost 8 bases, and 20 bases lay between the germline ends. CDR3 length: 16 amino acids. As DNA, the CDR3 is TGTGCCAGCAGCTCCAAGCTCGAGCTTAATACGGAAAAACTGTTTTTT. It translates to CASSSKLELNTEKLFF.

V usage is TRBV2 and J usage is TRBJ1-5; a possible D gene is TRBD1 (6 bases). CDR3 size: 13 residues. Trimming cost V 8 bases and J 4 bases, with 12 bases left between them. Germline V CDR1 and CDR2: SNHLY, FYNNEI. This CDR3 reads CASLRGRNQPQHF. In DNA, the CDR3 is TGTGCCAGCCTGAGGGGGAGAAATCAGCCCCAGCATTTT.

CDR3: CASSPKDRAGEKLFF. For the CDR3, the DNA is TGTGCCAGCTCACCGAAGGACAGGGCTGGTGAAAAACTGTTTTTT. The J gene is TRBJ1-4, the V gene TRBV18, with 8 bases aligning to TRBD1. Germline CDR1 reads KGHSH; CDR2 reads LQKENI. V lost 3 bases to trimming and J lost 7 bases; unmatched junction nucleotides: 7. This CDR3 has 15 amino acids.